Below are 15 T cell receptor beta chains sequenced from a single sample in a study of T cell responses to AZD1222 COVID-19 vaccine. Sequencing used immunoSEQ multiplex PCR; TCRdb keeps in-frame clones, though not all of them. The data show approximately 140,000 clones, 75% to 95% seen once. Sequencing was performed on peripheral blood, taken on day 0 of AZD1222 vaccination. The receptors shown here come from an adult in good health.

This chain joins TRBV19 and TRBJ1-5, with 8 bases identical to TRBD1. CDR1 is LNHDA, CDR2 SQIVND, per germline (reference sequence). Unmatched junction bases numbered 3, after V lost 7 bases and J lost 1 base. CDR3 length: 14 residues. The CDR3 DNA is TGTGCCAGTAACCGACAGGGGAGCAATCAGCCCCAGCATTTT. Amino acids: CASNRQGSNQPQHF.

V gene TRBV19 combines with J gene TRBJ1-5; tentatively, D is TRBD1 (6 bases). Trimming took off 3 bases at V and 1 base at J, with 7 bases between the two ends. The CDR3 totals 14 residues. Germline V CDR1 and CDR2: LNHDA, SQIVND (reference sequence). The CDR3 DNA reads TGTGCCAGTAGTATTACAGGGAGCAATCAGCCCCAGCATTTT. Amino acid sequence: CASSITGSNQPQHF.

This rearrangement joins TRBV18 to TRBJ1-1; no definite D call. The CDR3 covers 13 residues. Trimming shortened V by 5 bases and J by 4 bases, and 11 bases separated the two germline ends. Germline CDR1 reads KGHSH; CDR2 reads LQKENI. In DNA form, the CDR3 reads TGTGCCAGCTCATCTCCCCGTCGCACTGAAGCTTTCTTT. Encoded protein: CASSSPRRTEAFF.

This clone was seen a few times. This chain connects TRBV9 to TRBJ2-1; the D call may be TRBD1 or TRBD2 (5 bases each). Trimming removed 0 bases from V and 7 bases from J, with 14 bases in between. The CDR3 covers 15 residues. Per the germline V gene, CDR1 is SGDLS and CDR2 is YYNGEE. As DNA, the CDR3 is TGTGCCAGCAGCGTAGCTTTGCCAGGGAGAAATGAGCAGTTCTTC. Protein sequence: CASSVALPGRNEQFF.

The chain joins TRBV3-1 (or the pseudogene TRBV3-2) to TRBJ1-1; a weak D match, TRBD1 (5 bases). CDR1 LGHDT and CDR2 YNNKEL come from the germline V gene (reference sequence). V dropped 2 bases and J dropped 10 bases, with 14 bases sitting between them. The CDR3 consists of 13 residues. DNA of the CDR3: TGTGCCAGCAGCCAATCTTCAGGGAGGGCAGCTTTCTTT. This codes for CASSQSSGRAAFF.

V usage is TRBV29-1 and J usage is TRBJ2-1, with 13 bases lining up with TRBD2. V shed 6 bases and J 1 base; nucleotides not matched to a gene: 9. The CDR3 consists of 17 residues. Germline V lookup: CDR1 SQVTM, CDR2 ANQGSEA. The CDR3 coding sequence is TGCAGCGTGCTGACTAGCGGGGGGAAGCTATCCTACAATGAGCAGTTCTTC. It codes for CSVLTSGGKLSYNEQFF.

The chain links TRBV2 to TRBJ2-3; TRBD1 aligns across 8 bases. The V segment lost 5 bases and the J segment 2 bases; nucleotides outside the gene matches: 3. CDR1 is SNHLY and CDR2 is FYNNEI in the germline V gene. There are 14 residues in the CDR3. CDR3 amino acids: CASSQGAYTDTQYF. The CDR3 nucleotides read TGTGCCAGCAGTCAGGGGGCATACACAGATACGCAGTATTTT.

This clone was seen a single time. This chain connects TRBV29-1 to TRBJ1-2, with 7 nucleotides matching TRBD1. Germline V gene sequence: CDR1 SQVTM, CDR2 ANQGSEA. V trimming: 5 bases; J trimming: 2 bases; junction bases outside the gene matches: 2. This CDR3 spans 12 amino acids. CDR3 nucleotide sequence: TGCAGCGTTCAGGGGGGGAACTATGGCTACACCTTC. It translates to CSVQGGNYGYTF.

This clone came up a few times. This chain links TRBV6-1 with TRBJ2-7, with 7 bases that match TRBD1. The length of the CDR3 is 15 residues. J gave up 1 base and V 3 bases, and 6 bases lay outside the gene matches. Germline V gene sequence: CDR1 MNHNS, CDR2 SASEGT. CDR3 nucleotide sequence: TGTGCCAGCAGTGACGAGGGGGCCGATTCCTACGAGCAGTACTTC. Translating it yields CASSDEGADSYEQYF.

The V and J genes are TRBV12-3 or TRBV12-4 and TRBJ1-2; the D is unclear. The length of the CDR3 is 13 residues. V shed 7 bases and J shed 12 bases, with 21 bases lying between them. CDR3 sequence: CASNHRRRGRDTF. CDR3 bases: TGTGCCAGCAATCATCGCCGGAGAGGGAGAGACACCTTC.

In its sample, this clone was seen once. The chain joins TRBV2 to TRBJ1-2; D gene unclear. The V gene lost 6 bases and the J gene lost 8 bases, with 13 bases spanning the gap. Germline V gene sequence: CDR1 SNHLY, CDR2 FYNNEI. CDR3 length: 12 residues. CDR3 sequence: CASSRLVKGYTF. The CDR3 DNA follows: TGTGCCAGCAGCCGACTGGTTAAAGGCTACACCTTC.

This clone has just a few counts. The chain has TRBV12-3 or TRBV12-4 and TRBJ2-1; D gene unclear. CDR3 length equals 13 residues. The V end was cut by 7 bases, the J end by 8 bases, with 15 bases between. The CDR3 DNA is TGTGCCAGCATCGGGCCCTCGGTAGATGAGCAGTTCTTC. Residues: CASIGPSVDEQFF.

Remarks on this clone: This same CDR3 is encoded by further DNA sequences in the sample. V and J are TRBV20-1 and TRBJ1-2; D unclear. V was shortened by 2 bases and J by 4 bases, with 5 bases between the two germline ends. This CDR3 region has 11 residues. In germline, CDR1 is DFQATT, CDR2 SNEGSKA (reference sequence). This chain's CDR3 is CSARSVYGYTF. In nucleotides, the CDR3 is TGCAGTGCTAGATCGGTCTATGGCTACACCTTC.

This clone appeared once. CDR3 coding DNA: TGTGCCAGCAGCCAAGAAGGGGGCACTGAAGCTTTCTTT. Translated, it gives CASSQEGGTEAFF. V gene TRBV11-3 combines with J gene TRBJ1-1; the D gene is possibly TRBD1 (6 bases). CDR1 and CDR2 from the germline V gene are SGHNT and YENEEA. The CDR3 has 13 amino acids. Deletions cut 5 bases from V and 4 bases from J, with 11 bases between.

This rearrangement joins TRBV7-9 to TRBJ1-2, with D possibly matching TRBD1 (5 bases). Germline V lookup: CDR1 SEHNR, CDR2 FQNEAQ (reference sequence). V gave up 7 bases and J gave up 0 bases, with 15 bases separating them. This CDR3 has 15 amino acids. CDR3 protein: CASTLGQTANYGYTF. CDR3 sequence (DNA): TGTGCCAGCACCTTGGGGCAGACAGCTAACTATGGCTACACCTTC.